Below are 26 T cell receptor beta chains sequenced from a single sample in a study of neoadjuvant nivolumab and ipilimumab in lung cancer. Some clones are missing from TCRdb's copy, which holds only in-frame ones; the method was immunoSEQ multiplex PCR. The sample carries some 2,500 clones, 75% to 90% recorded once. This specimen was tumor tissue, taken before neoadjuvant nivolumab, alone or with ipilimumab. These receptors originate from an adult with non-small cell lung cancer.

This chain connects TRBV19 to TRBJ2-6, with D possibly being TRBD2 (5 bases). Germline assignment: CDR1 LNHDA and CDR2 SQIVND (reference sequence). With 11 bases removed from V and 8 bases from J, the gap between germline ends came to 22 bases. The CDR3 covers 15 residues. In DNA, the CDR3 is TGTGCCGGCTCCCGGCGGACCGGCGGGCCCAACGTCCTGACTTTC. It translates to CAGSRRTGGPNVLTF.

The chain recombines TRBV6-6 with TRBJ2-7, with TRBD2 matching over 9 bases. The CDR3 is 15 residues long. Trimming took 2 bases from V and 3 from J; bases not matched to a gene: 5. The germline V gene encodes CDR1 MNHNY and CDR2 SVGAGI (reference sequence). The CDR3 coding sequence is TGTGCCAGCAGTTACCAGCGACTAGCGGACTACGAGCAGTACTTC. The encoded protein is CASSYQRLADYEQYF.

The chain has TRBV6-6 and TRBJ1-1, with D perhaps TRBD1 (6 bases). Germline V CDR1 and CDR2: MNHNY, SVGAGI (reference sequence). The CDR3 extends over 16 amino acids. V shed 5 bases and J shed 7 bases, with 23 bases lying between them. The CDR3 bases are TGTGCCAGCAGTAACATAGGGGGGCGGGCGTCGGGTGAAGCTTTCTTT. It yields the protein CASSNIGGRASGEAFF.

This clone appeared a few times. The rearrangement links TRBV7-8 to TRBJ1-2; D unclear. The germline V gene encodes CDR1 SGHVS and CDR2 FQNEAQ. This CDR3 spans 14 amino acids. V dropped 7 bases and J dropped 6 bases, with 18 bases sitting between them. CDR3 in amino acids: CASTPKRVSDGYTF. CDR3 in DNA: TGTGCCAGCACCCCCAAAAGGGTCTCGGATGGCTACACCTTC.

This sequence joins TRBV11-2 and TRBJ1-5; unclear D gene. Germline CDR1 and CDR2: SGHAT and FQNNGV. This CDR3 comprises 14 residues. Trimming shortened V by 0 bases and J by 2 bases, and 5 bases separated the two germline ends. DNA for the CDR3: TGTGCCAGCAGCTTAGATTTACGCAATCAGCCCCAGCATTTT. Its translation is CASSLDLRNQPQHF.

In this sample, this clone turned up a few times. The V call is TRBV6-1, the J call TRBJ2-2, with 8 bases lining up with TRBD2. CDR1 MNHNS and CDR2 SASEGT come from the germline V gene. This CDR3 has 15 residues. V shed 6 bases and J 7 bases; nucleotides not matched to a gene: 10. The CDR3 DNA reads as TGTGCCAGCAGCCTCGGGACTAGTAGTGGCGGGGAGCTGTTTTTT. Its translation: CASSLGTSSGGELFF.

J is TRBJ1-4 and V is TRBV14; the match to TRBD1 covers 7 bases. Germline CDR1 and CDR2: SGHDN and FVKESK. After removal of 3 bases from V and 5 bases from J, the junction contained 3 bases not matched to a gene. The CDR3 covers 14 residues. The CDR3 protein is CASSQGQRNEKLFF. CDR3 sequence (DNA): TGTGCCAGCAGCCAGGGACAGCGGAATGAAAAACTGTTTTTT.

V is TRBV6-1 and J is TRBJ2-5; D not resolved. Germline-derived CDR1 and CDR2 are MNHNS and SASEGT. Trimming shortened V by 1 base and J by 3 bases, and 3 bases separated the two germline ends. The length of the CDR3 is 12 residues. The CDR3 sequence: CASSEVKETQYF. CDR3 coding DNA: TGTGCCAGCAGTGAAGTCAAAGAGACCCAGTACTTC.

The chain combines TRBV27 with TRBJ2-7; D is tentatively TRBD1 or TRBD2 (6 bases each). Trimming removed 4 bases from V and 7 bases from J, with 17 bases in between. Germline CDR1 is MNHEY and CDR2 is SMNVEV (reference sequence). This CDR3 has 14 residues. The CDR3 DNA sequence: TGTGCCAGCAGTTCGCACCGGGGGCTAAAGGAGCAGTACTTC. It specifies CASSSHRGLKEQYF.

This chain joins TRBV28 and TRBJ1-2; unclear D gene. The CDR3 has 13 residues. Trimming shortened V by 3 bases and J by 8 bases, and 13 bases separated the two germline ends. Germline V lookup: CDR1 MDHEN, CDR2 SYDVKM. The CDR3 DNA is TGTGCCAGCAGTTTTCTGTGGGCGAAGGGCTACACCTTC. Translated: CASSFLWAKGYTF.

This clone has a single count. This sequence joins TRBV11-2 and TRBJ2-2, with 8 bases fitting TRBD2. Germline trimming cut 4 bases from V and 6 bases from J; bases unmatched to any gene: 7. The CDR3 is 15 residues long. Germline V gene sequence: CDR1 SGHAT, CDR2 FQNNGV. The DNA of the CDR3 is TGTGCCAGCAGCTCAGGACTAGCCGGCTCCGGGGAGCTGTTTTTT. Translated, it gives CASSSGLAGSGELFF. Variable domain in full (rest from reference TRBV11-2 and TRBJ2-2): EAGVAQSPRYKIIEKRQSVAFWCNPISGHATLYWYQQILGQGPKLLIQFQNNGVVDDSQLPKDRFSAERLKGVDSTLKIQPAKLEDSAVYLCASSSGLAGSGELFFGEGSRLTVL.

V and J are TRBV19 and TRBJ1-1; D remains ambiguous. The V and J ends lost 4 bases and 1 base respectively, with 7 bases between them. Germline CDR1 reads LNHDA; CDR2 reads SQIVND (reference sequence). This CDR3 has 13 amino acids. The CDR3 sequence is CASSKDSNTEAFF. The CDR3 DNA reads as TGTGCCAGTAGTAAGGATTCGAACACTGAAGCTTTCTTT.

The chain joins TRBV5-1 to TRBJ1-2; D call uncertain. The CDR3 is 13 residues long. V gave up 3 bases and J gave up 4 bases, with 10 bases separating them. Germline V lookup: CDR1 SGHRS, CDR2 YFSETQ. The CDR3 DNA is TGCGCCAGCAGCTATGGAGTCCTCTATGGCTACACCTTC. This codes for CASSYGVLYGYTF.

This chain uses TRBV11-2 with TRBJ2-7, with D uncertain. The CDR3 is 12 amino acids. CDR1 and CDR2 from the germline V gene are SGHAT and FQNNGV. Trimming took 4 bases from V and 6 from J, leaving 10 bases between them. CDR3 in amino acids: CASSWSVGEQYF. CDR3 DNA sequence: TGTGCCAGCAGCTGGAGTGTTGGCGAGCAGTACTTC.

The genes are TRBV11-3 and TRBJ2-4, with D perhaps TRBD1 or TRBD2 (6 bases each). Germline V gene data show CDR1 as SGHNT and CDR2 as YENEEA. CDR3 size: 13 residues. Trimming shortened V by 5 bases and J by 9 bases, and 14 bases separated the two germline ends. In DNA form, the CDR3 reads TGTGCCAGCAGCAAGGGGGGATCGGCCATTCAGTACTTC. Its protein is CASSKGGSAIQYF.

The chain couples TRBV18 to TRBJ2-2; 7 bases match TRBD1. The CDR3 totals 18 residues. V shed 5 bases, J shed 1 base, and the junction held 13 bases outside the gene matches. Germline CDR1 reads KGHSH; CDR2 reads LQKENI. The CDR3 DNA sequence: TGTGCCAGCTCAGCCCCCCGGGACAGCTTTTTGAACACCGGGGAGCTGTTTTTT. Translating gives CASSAPRDSFLNTGELFF.

V and J are TRBV5-6 and TRBJ1-1; TRBD1 might be the D (5 bases). V gave up 0 bases and J gave up 10 bases, with 13 bases separating them. Germline V lookup: CDR1 SGHDT, CDR2 YYEEEE. The length of the CDR3 is 13 residues. CDR3 nucleotide sequence: TGTGCCAGCAGCTTGGAGGGGCCAGCGAGAGCTTTCTTT. This sequence encodes CASSLEGPARAFF.

The rearrangement joins TRBV28 to TRBJ2-7, with 8 bases lining up with TRBD1. The J segment lost 5 bases and the V segment lost 3 bases, leaving 6 bases of the junction unmatched. The CDR3 spans 14 residues. CDR1 and CDR2 from the germline V gene are MDHEN and SYDVKM. The CDR3 loop reads CASSLAQGAHEQYF. The CDR3 DNA follows: TGTGCCAGCAGTTTGGCCCAGGGGGCTCACGAGCAGTACTTC.

This clone has only a few counts. The V gene is TRBV11-2, the J gene TRBJ1-1; possible D gene TRBD1, 5 bases. Trimming removed 0 bases from V and 6 bases from J, with 11 bases in between. The CDR3 loop spans 14 amino acids. Germline CDR1 and CDR2: SGHAT and FQNNGV. Here the CDR3 DNA reads TGTGCCAGCAGCTTAGAAAGGGGAAAGGCTGAAGCTTTCTTT. Protein product: CASSLERGKAEAFF.

This chain links TRBV9 with TRBJ2-7, with 7 bases identical to TRBD2. CDR1 and CDR2 from the germline V gene are SGDLS and YYNGEE. The V gene end was trimmed by 0 bases and the J gene end by 2 bases; junction bases not matched to a gene: 5. The CDR3 covers 15 residues. CDR3 nucleotides: TGTGCCAGCAGCGTAGGACTAGCAGACACCTACGAGCAGTACTTC. Protein: CASSVGLADTYEQYF.

The genes are TRBV27 and TRBJ2-1, with a tentative D call TRBD2 (5 bases). The CDR3 runs 13 residues. From germline, CDR1 is MNHEY and CDR2 SMNVEV (reference sequence). Trimming cost V 10 bases and J 6 bases, with 16 bases left between them. CDR3 loop: CATSPTRANEQFF. CDR3 bases: TGTGCCACCTCGCCCACGCGGGCCAATGAGCAGTTCTTC.

V gene TRBV28 combines with J gene TRBJ2-1; D call uncertain. This CDR3 has 11 residues. Per the germline V gene, CDR1 is MDHEN and CDR2 is SYDVKM. Between the trimmed V and J ends, which lost 7 bases and 5 bases, there was a span of 6 bases. CDR3 coding DNA: TGTGCCAGCATGGGAAACAATGAGCAGTTCTTC. The encoded protein is CASMGNNEQFF.

The V gene is TRBV7-3, the J gene TRBJ2-6; possible D gene TRBD1, 5 bases. This CDR3 has 15 amino acids. The ends were cut back, 3 bases at V and 1 base at J, with 7 bases in the middle. Germline-derived CDR1 and CDR2 are SGHTA and FQGTGA. CDR3 DNA sequence: TGTGCCAGCAGCTTCCCAGGGTCTGGGGCCAACGTCCTGACTTTC. Protein: CASSFPGSGANVLTF.

The chain recombines TRBV7-9 with TRBJ2-1; 12 bases map to TRBD2. Germline assignment: CDR1 SEHNR and CDR2 FQNEAQ (reference sequence). V shed 5 bases, J shed 7 bases, and the junction held 6 bases outside the gene matches. CDR3 length: 15 amino acids. The chain's CDR3 is CASSPTSGRTNEQFF. The CDR3, as DNA: TGTGCCAGCAGCCCGACTAGCGGGAGAACGAATGAGCAGTTCTTC.

The chain carries TRBV14 and TRBJ2-5; D is ambiguous. The CDR3 runs to 11 residues. Germline V gene lookup returns CDR1 SGHDN and CDR2 FVKESK. Trimming removed 2 bases from V and 4 bases from J, with 2 bases in between. CDR3: CASSQSETQYF. Here the CDR3 DNA reads TGTGCCAGCAGCCAATCAGAGACCCAGTACTTC.

Details on this clone: At one end the junction does not follow the germline gene, possibly because of a read error. The genes are TRBV5-4 and TRBJ2-5; D possibly corresponds to TRBD1 (6 bases). CDR1 is SGHNT, CDR2 YYREEE, per germline (reference sequence). The CDR3 covers 15 residues. CDR3 residues: CVSSSQGRRQETQYF. The CDR3 DNA is TGTGTCAGCAGCTCACAGGGAAGACGCCAAGAGACCCAGTACTTC.